This T cell receptor beta chain was obtained from a study of T cell responses to AZD1222 COVID-19 vaccine. This table comes from immunoSEQ multiplex PCR, and its TCRdb copy is limited to in-frame clones, with some not included. The table shows some 170,000 clones, with about 88% occurring only once. Trimming cost V 5 bases and J 4 bases, with 12 bases left between them. The germline V gene encodes CDR1 MDHEN and CDR2 SYDVKM. CDR3 length: 13 amino acids. This receptor was taken from an adult in good health. Sequencing was performed on peripheral blood, taken on day 0 of AZD1222 vaccination. This rearrangement joins TRBV28 to TRBJ2-7, with D possibly being TRBD2 (5 bases). The DNA of the CDR3 is TGTGCCAGCAGTCCCGGACGGAGGTACGAGCAGTACGTC. Its protein is CASSPGRRYEQYV.